Given below is one T cell receptor (beta chain) in context. These data belong to a study of control samples from healthy donors and cancer patients. The germline V and J ends were trimmed by 0 bases and 8 bases, with 9 bases remaining between them. Looked up from germline, CDR1 is SGDLS and CDR2 is YYNGEE. The length of the CDR3 is 13 residues. Method: immunoSEQ multiplex PCR; TCRdb's copy keeps in-frame clones and lacks some. This repertoire shows roughly 200,000 clones, 85% to 95% found once; its top ten account for over 1.1%. The source of this sequence is a man between 18 and 29 years old in good health. The sequenced material came from blood. The chain carries TRBV9 and TRBJ2-1; D gene uncertain. The CDR3 loop is CASSVASWDEQFF. Here the CDR3 DNA reads TGTGCCAGCAGCGTAGCTAGTTGGGATGAGCAGTTCTTC.